This passage covers 3 T cell receptor beta chains from one sample sequenced in a study of cytomegalovirus exposure and HLA in healthy donors. The PCR contained 60 Vbeta and 13 Jbeta primers. Libraries were prepared by immunoSEQ multiplex PCR; TCRdb keeps only in-frame clonotypes and omits some of them. The repertoire consists of more than 100,000 clones, with 80% occurring once and the leading ten covering about 10%. What was sequenced was PBMCs. These receptors all stem from a female donor in good health and CMV-seropositive.

The chain links TRBV18 to TRBJ1-6, with TRBD1 identical over 9 bases. Germline CDR1 and CDR2: KGHSH and LQKENI. The V segment lost 6 bases and the J segment 8 bases; nucleotides outside the gene matches: 2. CDR3 size: 13 residues. The CDR3 region is CASSGDRDSPLHF. The DNA of the CDR3 is TGTGCCAGCTCTGGGGACAGGGATTCACCCCTCCACTTT.

The chain combines TRBV5-1 with TRBJ1-5, with 8 bases fitting TRBD1. Germline V gene lookup returns CDR1 SGHRS and CDR2 YFSETQ. V was clipped by 3 bases and J by 6 bases; unmatched bases: 5. The CDR3 spans 14 residues. The CDR3 loop is CASSSGQGLQPQHF. As DNA, the CDR3 is TGCGCCAGCAGCTCCGGACAGGGTCTTCAGCCCCAGCATTTT.

The V call is TRBV5-1, the J call TRBJ2-2; D possibly corresponds to TRBD2 (6 bases). Trimming took 1 base from V and 2 from J, leaving 9 bases between them. Germline assignment: CDR1 SGHRS and CDR2 YFSETQ. This CDR3 has 15 residues. CDR3 region: CASSLWGDNTGELFF. The CDR3 bases are TGCGCCAGCAGCTTGTGGGGGGACAACACCGGGGAGCTGTTTTTT.